Described below is a single T cell receptor beta chain sequence and its context. Produced via immunoSEQ multiplex PCR; TCRdb's table is partial and in-frame only. Among 90,000 to 110,000 clones listed, nearly 90% were seen once. The source of the sample is a study of T cell responses to AZD1222 COVID-19 vaccine. V lost 1 base and J lost 7; bases outside the gene matches: 9. This CDR3 is 15 amino acids long. CDR1 SGHKS and CDR2 YYEKEE come from the germline V gene (reference sequence). This clonotype originated in an adult in good health. Here the sequenced sample was peripheral blood, taken on day 0 of MenACWY control vaccination. V usage is TRBV5-5 and J usage is TRBJ2-7, with 9 bases lining up with TRBD2. The CDR3 nucleotides read TGTGCCAGCAGCTTGAATCTAGCGGGGTTTACGGAGCAGTACTTC. Translation: CASSLNLAGFTEQYF.